The rows below give T cell receptor beta chains drawn from one sample of a study of CD8 T cells in Susac syndrome. In TCRdb, the immunoSEQ multiplex PCR reads were re-called with MiXCR into one record per CDR3 protein. The sample holds about 300,000 distinct CDR3 sequences, 92% seen once. Sequencing was done on a sample of CD4+ T cells from PBMCs. The receptors were sampled from a human donor with multiple sclerosis. Each CDR3 is given with its conserved first and last residue. The D gene is left open where the match is weak. Some rows mark clone size as missing; the rest say once, few, many or name a class of expanded clone.

V gene	clone size	J gene	D gene	CDR3 length	CDR3 protein	CDR3 DNA
TRBV30	.	TRBJ1-4	.	13	CAWSVISNGKLFF	TGTGCCTGGAGTGTAATATCCAATGGGAAACTGTTTTTT
TRBV2	.	TRBJ1-1	.	15	CASSIRGFPGTEAFF	TGTGCCAGCAGTATTAGAGGGTTTCCGGGCACTGAAGCTTTCTTT
TRBV4-2	.	TRBJ1-2	.	13	CASSQDLNYGYTF	TGTGCCAGCAGCCAAGATTTGAACTATGGCTACACCTTC
TRBV6-5	.	TRBJ1-1	.	13	CASSYPGNTEAFF	TGTGCCAGCAGTTACCCCGGGAACACTGAAGCTTTCTTT
TRBV24-1	.	TRBJ2-2	.	16	CATSDPSTANTGELFF	TGTGCCACCAGTGACCCTTCAACCGCGAACACCGGGGAGCTGTTTTTT
TRBV14	.	TRBJ2-7	TRBD2	16	CASSQVLAGGNYEQYF	TGTGCCAGCAGCCAAGTCCTAGCGGGAGGAAACTACGAGCAGTACTTC
TRBV5-1	.	TRBJ2-2	.	15	CASSLAQVETGELFF	TGCGCCAGCAGCTTGGCACAGGTAGAGACCGGGGAGCTGTTTTTT
TRBV29-1	.	TRBJ1-4	.	14	CSVEVGGESEKLFF	TGCAGCGTTGAAGTTGGGGGTGAGAGCGAAAAACTGTTTTTT
TRBV5-1	.	TRBJ2-2	.	14	CASRRGDSTGELFF	TGCGCCAGCAGAAGGGGGGACAGCACCGGGGAGCTGTTTTTT
TRBV6-6	.	TRBJ1-5	TRBD1	15	CASSYGTGQGQPQHF	TGTGCCAGCAGTTACGGGACAGGGCAGGGTCAGCCCCAGCATTTT
TRBV2	.	TRBJ2-7	TRBD2	13	CASTGLVYYEQYF	TGTGCCAGCACAGGACTAGTTTACTACGAGCAGTACTTC
TRBV20-1	.	TRBJ2-5	.	11	CSALGVETQYF	TGCAGTGCTCTTGGGGTGGAGACCCAGTACTTC
TRBV11-2	.	TRBJ2-6	.	16	CASSPTRQAGANVLTF	TGTGCCAGCAGCCCGACAAGACAGGCTGGGGCCAACGTCCTGACTTTC
TRBV7-9	.	TRBJ2-6	TRBD1	17	CASRGQGGSPGANVLTF	TGTGCCAGCAGGGGACAGGGAGGTTCCCCTGGGGCCAACGTCCTGACTTTC
TRBV19	.	TRBJ2-6	.	15	CASSTGYSGANVLTF	TGTGCCAGTAGTACAGGGTATAGTGGGGCCAACGTCCTGACTTTC
TRBV3-1	.	TRBJ2-1	.	17	CASSPEPPSGRGGEQFF	TGTGCCAGCAGCCCAGAGCCCCCTTCCGGGAGAGGTGGTGAGCAGTTCTTC
TRBV10-3	.	TRBJ1-4	.	15	CAISESRDRIEKLFF	TGTGCCATCAGTGAGTCGCGAGACAGGATTGAAAAACTGTTTTTT
TRBV7-2	.	TRBJ2-5	TRBD2	13	CASSRTRRETQYF	TGTGCCAGCAGCCGGACTAGGAGGGAGACCCAGTACTTC
TRBV10-3	once	TRBJ2-3	.	15	CAISGGYSSADTQYF	TGTGCCATCAGTGGTGGCTATTCTTCTGCAGATACGCAGTATTTT
TRBV20-1	.	TRBJ2-1	TRBD2	16	CSARALAGGPYNEQFF	TGCAGTGCTAGAGCTTTAGCGGGGGGTCCTTACAATGAGCAGTTCTTC
TRBV7-3	.	TRBJ2-1	.	13	CASSLPGEDEQFF	TGTGCCAGCAGCTTACCCGGGGAGGATGAGCAGTTCTTC
TRBV29-1	.	TRBJ2-3	.	13	CSAGDKRADTQYF	TGCAGCGCGGGGGACAAGAGGGCAGATACGCAGTATTTT
TRBV29-1	.	TRBJ2-1	TRBD2	13	CSVMVVTSGQPFF	TGCAGCGTCATGGTGGTCACTAGCGGCCAACCGTTCTTC
TRBV19	.	TRBJ2-6	.	20	CASSIGGQDRFKGGANVLTF	TGTGCCAGTAGTATCGGGGGACAAGATCGGTTTAAAGGTGGGGCCAACGTCCTGACTTTC
TRBV12-3/TRBV12-4	.	TRBJ2-7	TRBD1	15	CASSGTGTGVSEQYF	TGTGCCAGCAGTGGGACAGGGACAGGGGTGTCCGAGCAGTACTTC
TRBV12-3/TRBV12-4	.	TRBJ1-1	.	14	CATSRGTLNTEAFF	TGTGCCACCTCACGCGGCACCTTGAACACTGAAGCTTTCTTT
TRBV6-1	.	TRBJ1-2	.	16	CASPGLRVYLDYGYTF	TGTGCCAGTCCGGGGTTGAGGGTTTATTTAGACTATGGCTACACCTTC
TRBV12-3/TRBV12-4	.	TRBJ1-5	.	15	CASNQGRETNQPQHF	TGTGCCAGCAATCAAGGGAGGGAGACCAATCAGCCCCAGCATTTT
TRBV5-1	.	TRBJ2-7	.	15	CASSPGLDSSYEQYF	TGCGCCAGCAGCCCGGGACTGGATAGCTCCTACGAGCAGTACTTC
TRBV11-3	.	TRBJ1-1	.	15	CASSRVPAGNTEAFF	TGTGCCAGCAGCCGAGTCCCCGCGGGGAACACTGAAGCTTTCTTT
TRBV7-3	.	TRBJ2-3	.	15	CASSLSARDTDTQYF	TGTGCCAGCAGCTTGAGTGCCAGGGACACAGATACGCAGTATTTT
TRBV5-1	.	TRBJ1-2	.	13	CASRLDENYGYTF	TGCGCCAGCAGATTGGACGAAAACTATGGCTACACCTTC
TRBV30	once	TRBJ1-1	.	13	CAWSGGMNTEAFF	TGTGCCTGGAGTGGGGGGATGAACACTGAAGCTTTCTTT
TRBV6-6	.	TRBJ1-1	.	12	CASIGENTEAFF	TGTGCCAGCATAGGAGAGAACACTGAAGCTTTCTTT
TRBV7-3	.	TRBJ2-1	.	13	CASSSLGGNEQFF	TGTGCCAGCAGCTCCTTAGGGGGAAATGAGCAGTTCTTC
TRBV28	.	TRBJ1-2	TRBD1	16	CASSFLDRGANYGYTF	TGTGCCAGCAGTTTCTTGGACAGGGGAGCTAACTATGGCTACACCTTC
TRBV7-2	.	TRBJ1-5	.	15	CASSPGGAGNQPQHF	TGTGCCAGCAGCCCCGGGGGAGCAGGAAATCAGCCCCAGCATTTT
TRBV5-8	.	TRBJ1-1	.	14	CASSLSGTNTEAFF	TGTGCCAGCAGCTTGTCTGGGACCAACACTGAAGCTTTCTTT
TRBV6-1	once	TRBJ2-7	TRBD2	13	CASRNGGSYEQYF	TGTGCCAGCAGGAACGGGGGGAGCTACGAGCAGTACTTC
TRBV7-2	once	TRBJ1-4	.	16	CASSGEKGVANEKLFF	TGTGCCAGCAGCGGGGAGAAAGGGGTTGCTAATGAAAAACTGTTTTTT